The 18 T cell receptor beta chains listed next were all sequenced from one sample in a study of monozygotic twins with cystic fibrosis. Method: immunoSEQ multiplex PCR; TCRdb's copy keeps in-frame clones and lacks some. Found here are over 30,000 clones, just over 90% of them singletons; the top ten hold around 0.19%. The material sequenced was blood. The origin of the receptors is a boy aged 2 to 10 with cystic fibrosis.

This rearrangement joins TRBV5-1 to TRBJ2-7; 7 positions match TRBD1. Germline loops: CDR1 SGHRS, CDR2 YFSETQ. CDR3 length: 15 amino acids. V trimming: 0 bases; J trimming: 3 bases; junction bases outside the gene matches: 6. CDR3 protein: CASSLARTGFYEQYF. The CDR3 nucleotides read TGCGCCAGCAGCTTGGCTAGGACAGGATTCTACGAGCAGTACTTC.

This chain uses TRBV19 with TRBJ1-1; no reliable D call. The CDR3 loop spans 14 amino acids. Trimming stripped 2 bases from V and 5 bases from J, with 12 bases between. Germline V gene lookup returns CDR1 LNHDA and CDR2 SQIVND (reference sequence). This CDR3 is CASSIRQERTEAFF. The CDR3 DNA is TGTGCCAGTAGTATACGGCAGGAAAGGACTGAAGCTTTCTTT.

The rearrangement joins TRBV4-3 to TRBJ2-4; 8 bases align to TRBD1. This CDR3 is 16 amino acids long. The J segment lost 3 bases and the V segment lost 3 bases, leaving 7 bases of the junction unmatched. Germline CDR1 LGHNA, CDR2 YSLEER. The CDR3 reads CASSHSAGGIKNIQYF. CDR3 nucleotide sequence: TGCGCCAGCAGCCACAGCGCAGGGGGCATCAAAAACATTCAGTACTTC.

The chain employs TRBV6-5 and TRBJ2-5, with 9 bases fitting TRBD1. The CDR3 spans 15 residues. Germline-derived CDR1 and CDR2 are MNHEY and SVGAGI. The V gene end was trimmed by 2 bases and the J gene end by 7 bases; junction bases not matched to a gene: 8. The CDR3 spells CASSYVGTGMGTQYF. The CDR3 DNA sequence: TGTGCCAGCAGTTACGTAGGGACAGGGATGGGGACCCAGTACTTC.

A single count supports this clone. The genes are TRBV7-9 and TRBJ2-5, with 10 positions matching TRBD2. The CDR3 is made up of 16 amino acids. Unmatched junction bases numbered 3, after V lost 0 bases and J lost 2 bases. Germline V CDR1 and CDR2: SEHNR, FQNEAQ (reference sequence). The CDR3 DNA reads as TGTGCCAGCAGCTTAGCGAGGACTAGCGGACAAGAGACCCAGTACTTC. Protein sequence: CASSLARTSGQETQYF. Together with reference TRBV7-9 and TRBJ2-5, the CDR3 gives the full variable domain: DTGVSQNPRHKITKRGQNVTFRCDPISEHNRLYWYRQTLGQGPEFLTYFQNEAQLEKSRLLSDRFSAERPKGSFSTLEIQRTEQGDSAMYLCASSLARTSGQETQYFGPGTRLLVL.

The chain employs TRBV13 and TRBJ1-1; D unclear. Trimming took 8 bases from V and 1 from J, leaving 8 bases between them. The CDR3 is 12 amino acids. Germline V CDR1 and CDR2: PRHDT, FYEKMQ (reference sequence). The CDR3 region is CASARQNTEAFF. Written as DNA, the CDR3 is TGTGCCAGCGCTCGGCAGAACACTGAAGCTTTCTTT.

This clone appeared a single time. The chain carries TRBV29-1 and TRBJ2-7; tentative D call: TRBD2 (6 bases). V dropped 4 bases and J dropped 5 bases, with 18 bases sitting between them. Germline V CDR1 and CDR2: SQVTM, ANQGSEA. This CDR3 contains 14 residues. Here the CDR3 reads CSVVGRLASNEQYF. DNA of the CDR3: TGCAGCGTTGTAGGCCGTCTAGCGAGCAACGAGCAGTACTTC.

The chain couples TRBV18 to TRBJ2-7, with a tentative D call TRBD1 (5 bases). From germline, CDR1 is KGHSH and CDR2 LQKENI. CDR3 size: 14 residues. Deletions cut 3 bases from V and 1 base from J, with 10 bases between. Here the CDR3 DNA reads TGTGCCAGCTCACCCCCAGGGTTATCCTACGAGCAGTACTTC. Its protein product is CASSPPGLSYEQYF.

This chain links TRBV11-3 with TRBJ2-7, with D maybe TRBD1 (5 bases). Trimming shortened V by 3 bases and J by 2 bases, and 14 bases separated the two germline ends. Per the germline V gene, CDR1 is SGHNT and CDR2 is YENEEA. The CDR3 has 15 residues. This CDR3 reads CASSFRSGPAYEQYF. The CDR3 coding sequence is TGTGCCAGCAGCTTTAGGTCAGGGCCGGCCTACGAGCAGTACTTC.

The rearrangement links TRBV7-2 to TRBJ2-3; 7 bases map to TRBD1. Germline V gives CDR1 SGHTA, CDR2 FQGNSA. CDR3 length: 15 amino acids. J gave up 4 bases and V 5 bases, and 9 bases lay outside the gene matches. The CDR3 DNA sequence: TGTGCCAGCAGCCCCCAGACAGGGAGCGCAGATACGCAGTATTTT. Translated: CASSPQTGSADTQYF.

The rearrangement links TRBV6-5 to TRBJ1-2; D is unclear. Germline loops: CDR1 MNHEY, CDR2 SVGAGI. The CDR3 consists of 15 residues. The V gene lost 0 bases and the J gene lost 3 bases, with 11 bases spanning the gap. CDR3 DNA: TGTGCCAGCAGTTACTCTGGGGTAGGAGACTATGGCTACACCTTC. This sequence encodes CASSYSGVGDYGYTF.

The count of this clone is one. The rearrangement joins TRBV11-2 to TRBJ2-5; the D is unclear. This CDR3 is built from 11 residues. Germline-derived CDR1 and CDR2 are SGHAT and FQNNGV. V was cut by 3 bases and J by 4 bases, with 3 bases left in between. As DNA, the CDR3 is TGTGCCAGCAGCTTTGGAGAGACCCAGTACTTC. Residues: CASSFGETQYF.

This clone was picked up one time. This chain uses TRBV5-5 with TRBJ1-1; no reliable D call. CDR3 length: 12 amino acids. Germline V gene sequence: CDR1 SGHKS, CDR2 YYEKEE (reference sequence). V was pared by 4 bases and J by 8 bases, with 12 bases between. DNA of the CDR3: TGTGCCAGCAGCGAGGTTCCTGTCGAAGCTTTCTTT. Amino acids: CASSEVPVEAFF.

The chain couples TRBV7-9 to TRBJ1-2; possible D gene TRBD1, 5 bases. The germline CDR1 and CDR2 sequences are SEHNR and FQNEAQ (reference sequence). Trimming removed 2 bases at V and 0 bases at J, with 13 bases between. The CDR3 has 16 residues. DNA for the CDR3: TGTGCCAGCAGCTTACTTCGACAGCTTTCTAACTATGGCTACACCTTC. It yields the protein CASSLLRQLSNYGYTF.

This chain joins TRBV7-3 and TRBJ1-6; 7 bases line up with TRBD1. From germline, CDR1 is SGHTA and CDR2 FQGTGA. The V gene end was trimmed by 5 bases and the J gene end by 9 bases; junction bases not matched to a gene: 7. The CDR3 length is 14 residues. CDR3 nucleotide sequence: TGTGCCAGCAGCAGCCGGGACAGTGGTTCACCCCTCCACTTT. It is translated as CASSSRDSGSPLHF.

The chain uses TRBV6-5 and TRBJ2-5; D possibly corresponds to TRBD2 (7 bases). Looked up from germline, CDR1 is MNHEY and CDR2 is SVGAGI. Trimming left V 7 bases short and J 5 bases short, with 20 bases between. This CDR3 comprises 15 residues. The CDR3 here is CASTRRGLGGETQYF. The CDR3 region has the DNA TGTGCCAGCACCCGACGAGGACTAGGGGGGGAGACCCAGTACTTC.

To note about this clone: An end of the junction does not agree with germline; a read error may underlie this. V is TRBV7-7 and J is TRBJ2-1, with TRBD2 matching 11 bases. The CDR3 extends over 14 amino acids. Per the germline V gene, CDR1 is SSHAT and CDR2 is FNYEAQ (reference sequence). The CDR3 DNA is TGTGCTAGCAGCTTAGCGGGGGGGTACAATGAGCAGTTCTTC. Its translation: CASSLAGGYNEQFF.

The chain employs TRBV27 and TRBJ1-2; D unclear. The V gene's germline CDR1 is MNHEY and CDR2 SMNVEV (reference sequence). The CDR3 totals 12 residues. The V end lost 6 bases, the J end lost 3 bases, and 8 bases lay between the germline ends. CDR3 sequence reads: CASRGIDYGYTF. CDR3 bases: TGTGCCAGCAGAGGGATTGACTATGGCTACACCTTC.